This T cell receptor (beta chain) was identified in a study of spatial heterogeneity in lung cancer. V was clipped by 1 base and J by 3 bases, with 14 bases between them. CDR3 size: 16 residues. The germline V gene has CDR1 SGHVS and CDR2 FNYEAQ. This clonotype occurred a few times. TCR cDNA molecules each carried a unique molecular identifier. A single record per CDR3 protein comes from TCRdb applying MiXCR to the 5' RACE reads. The sample includes about 15,000 distinct CDR3 sequences, more than 10% of them seen just once. Time point given: sample taken at primary tumor resection. Whole RNA came from tumor, nontumor lung or frozen PBMC and was sequenced without being sorted. Samples came from roughly 72 TRACERx patients with untreated early-stage lung cancer.

The chain couples TRBV7-6 to TRBJ2-3; no clear D gene. The source is a female donor with early-stage non-small cell lung cancer. The sequenced sample was PBMCs, obtained at surgery. The CDR3: CASSLGPVMRTDTQYF. In nucleotides, the CDR3 is TGTGCCAGCAGCTTAGGACCTGTAATGCGAACAGATACGCAGTATTTT.